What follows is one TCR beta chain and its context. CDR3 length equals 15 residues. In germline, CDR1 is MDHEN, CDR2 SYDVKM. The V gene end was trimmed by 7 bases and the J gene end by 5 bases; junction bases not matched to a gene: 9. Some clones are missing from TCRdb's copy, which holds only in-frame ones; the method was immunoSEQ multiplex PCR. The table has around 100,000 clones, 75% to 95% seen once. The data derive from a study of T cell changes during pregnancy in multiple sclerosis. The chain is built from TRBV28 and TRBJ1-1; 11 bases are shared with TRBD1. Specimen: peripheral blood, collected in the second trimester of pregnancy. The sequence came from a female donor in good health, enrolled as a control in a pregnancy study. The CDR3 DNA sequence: TGTGCCAGCACTCCGGGGGGGACAGGGGGGACTGAAGCTTTCTTT. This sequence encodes CASTPGGTGGTEAFF.